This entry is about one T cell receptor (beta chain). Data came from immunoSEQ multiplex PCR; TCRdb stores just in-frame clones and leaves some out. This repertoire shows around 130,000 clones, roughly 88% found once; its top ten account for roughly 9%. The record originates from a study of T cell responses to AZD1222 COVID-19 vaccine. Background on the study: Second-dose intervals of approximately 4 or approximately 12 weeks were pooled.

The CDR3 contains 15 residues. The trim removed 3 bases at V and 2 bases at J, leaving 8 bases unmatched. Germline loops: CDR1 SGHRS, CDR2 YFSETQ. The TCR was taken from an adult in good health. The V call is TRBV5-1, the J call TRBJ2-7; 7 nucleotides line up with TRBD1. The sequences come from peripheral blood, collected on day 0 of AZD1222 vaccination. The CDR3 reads CASSSDRALAYEQYF. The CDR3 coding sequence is TGCGCCAGCAGCTCCGACAGGGCTCTAGCCTACGAGCAGTACTTC.